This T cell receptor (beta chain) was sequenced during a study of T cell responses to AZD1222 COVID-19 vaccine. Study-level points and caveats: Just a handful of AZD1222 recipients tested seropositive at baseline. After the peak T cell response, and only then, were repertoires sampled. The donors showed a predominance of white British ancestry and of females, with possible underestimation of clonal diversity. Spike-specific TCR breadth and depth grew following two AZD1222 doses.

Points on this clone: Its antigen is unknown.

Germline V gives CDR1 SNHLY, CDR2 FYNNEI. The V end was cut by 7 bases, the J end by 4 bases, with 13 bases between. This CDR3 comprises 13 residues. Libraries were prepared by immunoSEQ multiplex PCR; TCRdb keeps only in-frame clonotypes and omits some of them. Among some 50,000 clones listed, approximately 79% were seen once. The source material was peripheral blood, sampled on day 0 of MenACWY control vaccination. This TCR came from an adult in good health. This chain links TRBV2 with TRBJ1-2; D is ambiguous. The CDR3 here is CASNRYDLYGYTF. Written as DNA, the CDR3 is TGTGCCAGCAATAGGTACGACCTCTATGGCTACACCTTC. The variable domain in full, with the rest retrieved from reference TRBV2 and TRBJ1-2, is EPEVTQTPSHQVTQMGQEVILRCVPISNHLYFYWYRQILGQKVEFLVSFYNNEISEKSEIFDDQFSVERPDGSNFTLKIRSTKLEDSAMYFCASNRYDLYGYTFGSGTRLTVV.